Following are 7 T cell receptor beta chains from one sample sequenced in a study of T-cell reconstitution after alpha-beta-depleted transplantation in children. Using unique molecular identifiers, the investigators prepared the TCRbeta library. TCRdb reanalysed the PCR reads using MiXCR and keeps one entry per CDR3 protein. The sample gives fewer than 700,000 distinct CDR3 sequences, roughly 13% of which show up once; over 2% is in the top ten. The sample in question was PBMCs, mostly from graft donor cells, obtained 360 days after TCRalphabeta/CD19-depleted stem cell transplant. The receptors stem from a male patient aged 10 to 17 who had a stem cell transplant for acute myeloid leukemia, so the T cells may come from the graft donor.

The table lists this clonotype with a few counts. This rearrangement joins TRBV7-9 to TRBJ2-1, with D possibly matching TRBD1 (6 bases). Germline values: CDR1 SEHNR, CDR2 FQNEAQ (reference sequence). CDR3 length equals 17 residues. V was pared by 5 bases and J by 6 bases, with 23 bases between. For the CDR3, the DNA is TGTGCCAGCAGCCCTCGAGTTAGGGAACACAGGGTCAATGAGCAGTTCTTC. It yields the protein CASSPRVREHRVNEQFF.

The chain couples TRBV7-6 to TRBJ2-7; TRBD1 agrees at 9 bases. CDR1 and CDR2 (germline): SGHVS, FNYEAQ. This CDR3 has 20 residues. The V gene end was trimmed by 0 bases and the J gene end by 3 bases; junction bases not matched to a gene: 18. The CDR3 here is CASSLAPFSATGTGNYEQYF. As DNA, the CDR3 is TGTGCCAGCAGCTTAGCGCCCTTCTCGGCCACCGGGACAGGGAACTACGAGCAGTACTTC.

Ten or more counts support this clonotype. The gene calls are TRBV29-1 and TRBJ1-2, with 7 nucleotides matching TRBD1. Losses at the gene ends were 2 bases for V and 5 bases for J; bases not matched to a gene: 8. Per germline, CDR1 SQVTM and CDR2 ANQGSEA. CDR3 length equals 14 residues. This CDR3 reads CSVEKGDRGYGYTF. In DNA form, the CDR3 reads TGCAGCGTTGAAAAAGGGGACAGAGGGTATGGCTACACCTTC.

The chain employs TRBV20-1 and TRBJ2-3; D is possibly TRBD1 or TRBD2 (5 bases each). The CDR3 is 15 residues long. CDR1 DFQATT and CDR2 SNEGSKA come from the germline V gene (reference sequence). The V gene lost 6 bases and the J gene lost 0 bases, with 16 bases spanning the gap. The CDR3 here is CSATFPGPSTDTQYF. CDR3 coding DNA: TGCAGTGCGACATTCCCGGGGCCTAGCACAGATACGCAGTATTTT.

The sample holds many counts of this clonotype. V usage is TRBV28 and J usage is TRBJ2-7, with 7 bases aligning to TRBD2. The CDR3 runs 15 residues. Germline V gene lookup returns CDR1 MDHEN and CDR2 SYDVKM. V shed 6 bases, J shed 2 bases, and the junction held 10 bases outside the gene matches. The CDR3 loop reads CASSLREDGAYEQYF. For the CDR3, the DNA is TGTGCCAGCAGCCTACGGGAGGACGGAGCCTACGAGCAGTACTTC.

J is TRBJ2-6 and V is TRBV20-1; D uncertain. The CDR3 is 14 amino acids. Trimming stripped 1 base from V and 1 base from J, with 5 bases between. Per germline, CDR1 DFQATT and CDR2 SNEGSKA (reference sequence). CDR3 in amino acids: CSARGVSGANVLTF. CDR3 in DNA: TGCAGTGCTAGAGGGGTTTCTGGGGCCAACGTCCTGACTTTC.

This clonotype was counted ten times or more. The J gene is TRBJ2-7, the V gene TRBV7-6, with 10 bases identical to TRBD2. Germline assignment: CDR1 SGHVS and CDR2 FNYEAQ. V was clipped by 10 bases and J by 0 bases; unmatched bases: 6. The CDR3 totals 14 residues. This chain's CDR3 is CATRTSGSSYEQYF. DNA for the CDR3: TGTGCCACCCGGACTAGCGGTAGCTCCTACGAGCAGTACTTC.